This paragraph reports one T cell receptor beta chain. Its antigen is not known. This entry is derived from a study of T cell responses to AZD1222 COVID-19 vaccine. TCRdb keeps only in-frame clones here, not all; method: immunoSEQ multiplex PCR. The profile shows roughly 130,000 clones, about 85% of them singletons. CDR3 length equals 16 residues. V was clipped by 0 bases and J by 2 bases, with 9 bases between them. Germline V gives CDR1 KGHDR, CDR2 SFDVKD. General study results and limits: Donors were chiefly white British, with a greater number of females, and clonal diversity was perhaps underestimated. Only five or six AZD1222 recipients tested seropositive at baseline.

The clonotype was recovered from an adult in good health. Material: peripheral blood, obtained on day 0 of AZD1222 vaccination. This chain connects TRBV24-1 to TRBJ2-2; D is ambiguous. CDR3 DNA: TGTGCCACCAGTGATTTGATGGGAAGAAACACCGGGGAGCTGTTTTTT. This sequence encodes CATSDLMGRNTGELFF.